Given below is one T cell receptor (beta chain) in context. This sample is part of a study of control samples from healthy donors and cancer patients. V shed 3 bases, J shed 2 bases, and the junction held 4 bases outside the gene matches. The CDR3 runs 16 residues. The germline V gene encodes CDR1 SGHKS and CDR2 YYEKEE (reference sequence). Generated by immunoSEQ multiplex PCR, the TCRdb table keeps only in-frame clones and is missing some. The sample has over 100,000 clones, roughly nine tenths seen once. The V gene is TRBV5-5, the J gene TRBJ2-2, with 10 bases that match TRBD2. This receptor was taken from a woman between 18 and 29 years old in good health. The sequenced sample consisted of blood. The CDR3 DNA reads TGTGCCAGCAGCTCAGGACTAGCGGCCAACACCGGGGAGCTGTTTTTT. Translation: CASSSGLAANTGELFF.